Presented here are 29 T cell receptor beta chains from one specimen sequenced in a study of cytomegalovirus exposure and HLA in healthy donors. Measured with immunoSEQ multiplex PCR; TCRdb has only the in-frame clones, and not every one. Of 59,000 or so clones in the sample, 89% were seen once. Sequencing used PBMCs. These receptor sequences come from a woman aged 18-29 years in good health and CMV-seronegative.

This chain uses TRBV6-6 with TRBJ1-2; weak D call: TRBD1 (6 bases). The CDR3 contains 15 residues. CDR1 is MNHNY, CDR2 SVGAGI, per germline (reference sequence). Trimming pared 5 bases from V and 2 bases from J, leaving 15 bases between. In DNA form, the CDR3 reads TGTGCCAGCAGTCGAGGACAGACTTCGAACTATGGCTACACCTTC. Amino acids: CASSRGQTSNYGYTF.

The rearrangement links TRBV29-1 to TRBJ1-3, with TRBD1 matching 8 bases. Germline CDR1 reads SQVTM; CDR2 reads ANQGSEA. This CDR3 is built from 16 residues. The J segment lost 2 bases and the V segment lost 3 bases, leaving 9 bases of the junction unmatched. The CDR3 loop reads CSVEEDGRGPGNTIYF. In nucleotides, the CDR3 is TGCAGCGTTGAGGAGGACGGCAGGGGGCCTGGAAACACCATATATTTT.

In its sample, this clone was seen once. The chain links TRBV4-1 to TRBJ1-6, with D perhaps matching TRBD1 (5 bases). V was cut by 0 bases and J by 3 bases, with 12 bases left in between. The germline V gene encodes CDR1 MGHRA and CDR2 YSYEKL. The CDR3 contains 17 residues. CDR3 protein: CASSQEDSTLYNSPLHF. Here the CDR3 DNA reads TGCGCCAGCAGCCAAGAAGACAGTACTCTCTATAATTCACCCCTCCACTTT.

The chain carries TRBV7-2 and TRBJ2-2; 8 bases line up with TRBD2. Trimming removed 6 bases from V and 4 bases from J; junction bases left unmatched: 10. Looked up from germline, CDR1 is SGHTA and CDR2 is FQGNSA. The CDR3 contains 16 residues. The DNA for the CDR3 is TGTGCCAGCAGTCGAACGGGACTAGAAGGCACCGGGGAGCTGTTTTTT. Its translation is CASSRTGLEGTGELFF.

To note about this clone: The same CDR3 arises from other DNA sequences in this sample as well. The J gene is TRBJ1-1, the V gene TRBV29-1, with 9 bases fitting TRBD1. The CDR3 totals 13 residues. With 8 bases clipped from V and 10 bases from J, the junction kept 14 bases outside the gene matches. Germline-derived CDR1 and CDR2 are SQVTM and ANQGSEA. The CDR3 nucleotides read TGCAGCACTAGACAGGGGGTTGGGTTTGGAGCTTTCTTT. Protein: CSTRQGVGFGAFF. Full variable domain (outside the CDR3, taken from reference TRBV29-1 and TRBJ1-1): SAVISQKPSRDICQRGTSLTIQCQVDSQVTMMFWYRQQPGQSLTLIATANQGSEATYESGFVIDKFPISRPNLTFSTLTVSNMSPEDSSIYLCSTRQGVGFGAFFGQGTRLTVV.

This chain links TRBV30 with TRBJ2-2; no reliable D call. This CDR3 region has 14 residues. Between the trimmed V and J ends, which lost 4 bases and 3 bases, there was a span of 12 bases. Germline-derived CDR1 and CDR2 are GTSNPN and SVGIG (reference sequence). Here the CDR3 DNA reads TGTGCCTGGATCGCCTCAGTACACACCGGGGAGCTGTTTTTT. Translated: CAWIASVHTGELFF.

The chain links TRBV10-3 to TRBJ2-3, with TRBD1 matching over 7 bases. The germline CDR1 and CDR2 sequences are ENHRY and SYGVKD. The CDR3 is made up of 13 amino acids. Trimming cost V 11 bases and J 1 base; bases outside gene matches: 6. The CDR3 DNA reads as TGTGCCGTAGGGGGCGACGGCACAGATACGCAGTATTTT. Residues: CAVGGDGTDTQYF.

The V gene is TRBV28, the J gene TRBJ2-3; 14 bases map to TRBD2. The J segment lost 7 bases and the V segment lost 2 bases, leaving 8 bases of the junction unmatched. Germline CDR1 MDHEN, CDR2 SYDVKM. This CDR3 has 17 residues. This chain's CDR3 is CASSLGLAGGPWNTQYF. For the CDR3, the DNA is TGTGCCAGCAGTTTAGGACTAGCGGGAGGCCCGTGGAATACGCAGTATTTT.

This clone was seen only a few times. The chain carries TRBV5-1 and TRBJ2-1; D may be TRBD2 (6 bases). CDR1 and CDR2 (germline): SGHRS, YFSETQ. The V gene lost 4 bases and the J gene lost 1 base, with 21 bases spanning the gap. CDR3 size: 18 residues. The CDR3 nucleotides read TGCGCCAGCAGCGGCGGGACTTCCTTTCGTGGGTCCTACAATGAGCAGTTCTTC. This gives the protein CASSGGTSFRGSYNEQFF.

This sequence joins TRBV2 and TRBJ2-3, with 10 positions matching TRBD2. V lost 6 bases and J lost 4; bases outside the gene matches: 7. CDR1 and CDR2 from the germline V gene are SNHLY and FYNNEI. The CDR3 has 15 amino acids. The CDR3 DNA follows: TGTGCCAGCAGGGCTAGCGGGGGTATAGCAGATACGCAGTATTTT. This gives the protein CASRASGGIADTQYF.

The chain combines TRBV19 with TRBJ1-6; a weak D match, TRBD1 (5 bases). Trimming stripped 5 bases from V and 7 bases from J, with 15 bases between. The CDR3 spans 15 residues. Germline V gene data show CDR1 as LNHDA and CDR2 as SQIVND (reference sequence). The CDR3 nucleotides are TGTGCCAGTAGTGCCCGGGACGGGGGGAATTCACCCCTCCACTTT. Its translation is CASSARDGGNSPLHF.

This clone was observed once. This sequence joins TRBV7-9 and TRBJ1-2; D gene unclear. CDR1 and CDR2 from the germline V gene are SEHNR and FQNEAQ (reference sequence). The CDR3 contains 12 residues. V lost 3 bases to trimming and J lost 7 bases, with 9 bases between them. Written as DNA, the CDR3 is TGTGCCAGCAGCTTGGAGGTTCTTGGCTACACCTTC. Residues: CASSLEVLGYTF.

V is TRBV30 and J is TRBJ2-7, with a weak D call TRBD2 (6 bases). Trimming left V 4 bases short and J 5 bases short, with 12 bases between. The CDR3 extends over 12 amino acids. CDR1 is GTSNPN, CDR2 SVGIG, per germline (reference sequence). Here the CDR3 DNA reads TGTGCCTGGAAGAAGGAGGGGAACGAGCAGTACTTC. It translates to CAWKKEGNEQYF.

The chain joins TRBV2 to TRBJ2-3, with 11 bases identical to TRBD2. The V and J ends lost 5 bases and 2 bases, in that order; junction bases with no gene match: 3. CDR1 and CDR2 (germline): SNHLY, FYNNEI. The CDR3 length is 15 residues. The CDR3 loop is CASSNSGGATDTQYF. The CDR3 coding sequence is TGTGCCAGCAGTAATAGCGGGGGGGCCACAGATACGCAGTATTTT. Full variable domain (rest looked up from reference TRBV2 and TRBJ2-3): EPEVTQTPSHQVTQMGQEVILRCVPISNHLYFYWYRQILGQKVEFLVSFYNNEISEKSEIFDDQFSVERPDGSNFTLKIRSTKLEDSAMYFCASSNSGGATDTQYFGPGTRLTVL.

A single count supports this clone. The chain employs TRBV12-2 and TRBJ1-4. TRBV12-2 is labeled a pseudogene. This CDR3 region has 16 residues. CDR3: CASRLGAADRYEKLFF. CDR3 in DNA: TGTGCAAGTCGCTTAGGAGCGGCAGACCGATATGAAAAACTGTTTTTT.

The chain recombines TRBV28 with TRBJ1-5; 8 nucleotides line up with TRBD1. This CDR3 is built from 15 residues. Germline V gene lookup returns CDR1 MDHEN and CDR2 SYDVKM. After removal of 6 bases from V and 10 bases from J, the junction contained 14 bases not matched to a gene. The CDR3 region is CASRTTGQGVNPQHF. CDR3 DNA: TGTGCCAGCAGAACGACAGGACAGGGAGTGAATCCCCAGCATTTT.

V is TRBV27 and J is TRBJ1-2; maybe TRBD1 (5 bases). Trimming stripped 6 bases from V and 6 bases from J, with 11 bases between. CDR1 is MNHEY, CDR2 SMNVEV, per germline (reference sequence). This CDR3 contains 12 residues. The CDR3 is CASSPGGDGYTF. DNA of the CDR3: TGTGCCAGCAGCCCCGGAGGGGATGGCTACACCTTC.

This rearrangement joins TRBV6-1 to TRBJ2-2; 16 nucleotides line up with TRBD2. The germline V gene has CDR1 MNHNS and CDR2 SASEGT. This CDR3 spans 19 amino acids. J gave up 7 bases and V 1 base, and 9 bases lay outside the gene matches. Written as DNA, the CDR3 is TGTGCCAGCAGTGAAGTCATTGGGACTAGCGGGAGGGCCAGCGGGGAGCTGTTTTTT. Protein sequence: CASSEVIGTSGRASGELFF.

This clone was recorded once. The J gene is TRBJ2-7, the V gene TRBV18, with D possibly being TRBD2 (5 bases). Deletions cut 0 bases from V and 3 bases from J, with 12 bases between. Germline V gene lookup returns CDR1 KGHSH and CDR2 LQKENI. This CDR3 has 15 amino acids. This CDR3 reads CASSPPAAVGYEQYF. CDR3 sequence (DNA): TGTGCCAGCTCACCACCGGCAGCGGTGGGCTACGAGCAGTACTTC.

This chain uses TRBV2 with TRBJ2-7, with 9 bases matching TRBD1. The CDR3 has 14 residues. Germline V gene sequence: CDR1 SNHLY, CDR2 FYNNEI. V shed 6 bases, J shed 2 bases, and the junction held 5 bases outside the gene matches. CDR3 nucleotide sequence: TGTGCCAGCAGATCTGGGGACAGGGCCTACGAGCAGTACTTC. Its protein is CASRSGDRAYEQYF. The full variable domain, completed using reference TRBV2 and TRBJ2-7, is EPEVTQTPSHQVTQMGQEVILRCVPISNHLYFYWYRQILGQKVEFLVSFYNNEISEKSEIFDDQFSVERPDGSNFTLKIRSTKLEDSAMYFCASRSGDRAYEQYFGPGTRLTVT.

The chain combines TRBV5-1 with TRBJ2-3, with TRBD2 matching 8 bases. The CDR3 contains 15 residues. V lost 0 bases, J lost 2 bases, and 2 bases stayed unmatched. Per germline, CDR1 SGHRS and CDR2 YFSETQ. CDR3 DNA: TGCGCCAGCAGCTTGGGTAGCGGGGCCACAGATACGCAGTATTTT. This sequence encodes CASSLGSGATDTQYF.

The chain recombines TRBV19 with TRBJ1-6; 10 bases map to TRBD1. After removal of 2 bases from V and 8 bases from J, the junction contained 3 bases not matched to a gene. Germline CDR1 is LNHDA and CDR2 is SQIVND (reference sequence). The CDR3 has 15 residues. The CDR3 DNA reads TGTGCCAGTAGTATATCGACAGGGGGCTATTCACCCCTCCACTTT. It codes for CASSISTGGYSPLHF.

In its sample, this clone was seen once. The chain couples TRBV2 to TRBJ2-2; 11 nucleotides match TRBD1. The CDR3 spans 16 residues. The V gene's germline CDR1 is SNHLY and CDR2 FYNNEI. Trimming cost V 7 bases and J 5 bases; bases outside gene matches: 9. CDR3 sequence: CASTSPGTGGTGELFF. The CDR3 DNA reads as TGTGCCAGCACCTCACCCGGGACAGGGGGAACCGGGGAGCTGTTTTTT.

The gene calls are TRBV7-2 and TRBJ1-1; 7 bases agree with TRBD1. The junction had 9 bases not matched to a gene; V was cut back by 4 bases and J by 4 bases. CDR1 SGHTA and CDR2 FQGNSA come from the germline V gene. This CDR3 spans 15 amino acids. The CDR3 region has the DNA TGTGCCAGCAGCTCTCAGGACAGGCCTGGCACTGAAGCTTTCTTT. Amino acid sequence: CASSSQDRPGTEAFF.

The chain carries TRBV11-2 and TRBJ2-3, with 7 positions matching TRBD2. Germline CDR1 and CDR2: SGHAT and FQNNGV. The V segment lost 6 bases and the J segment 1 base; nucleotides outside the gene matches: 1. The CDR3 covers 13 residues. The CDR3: CASRTSGTDTQYF. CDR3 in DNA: TGTGCCAGCAGAACTAGCGGCACAGATACGCAGTATTTT. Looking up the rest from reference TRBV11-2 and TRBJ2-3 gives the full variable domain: EAGVAQSPRYKIIEKRQSVAFWCNPISGHATLYWYQQILGQGPKLLIQFQNNGVVDDSQLPKDRFSAERLKGVDSTLKIQPAKLEDSAVYLCASRTSGTDTQYFGPGTRLTVL.

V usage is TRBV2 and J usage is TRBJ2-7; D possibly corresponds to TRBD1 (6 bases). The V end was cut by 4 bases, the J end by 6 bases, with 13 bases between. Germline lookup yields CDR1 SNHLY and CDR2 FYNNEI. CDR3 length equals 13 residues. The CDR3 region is CASSVQMGAEQYF. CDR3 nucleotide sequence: TGTGCCAGCAGTGTCCAGATGGGGGCCGAGCAGTACTTC.

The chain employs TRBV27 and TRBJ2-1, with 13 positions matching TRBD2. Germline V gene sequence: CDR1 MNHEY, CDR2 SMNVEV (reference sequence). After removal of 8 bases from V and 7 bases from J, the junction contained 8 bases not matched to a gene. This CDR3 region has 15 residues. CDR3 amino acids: CASGLGLAGVNEQFF. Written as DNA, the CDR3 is TGTGCCAGCGGACTAGGACTAGCGGGAGTAAATGAGCAGTTCTTC.

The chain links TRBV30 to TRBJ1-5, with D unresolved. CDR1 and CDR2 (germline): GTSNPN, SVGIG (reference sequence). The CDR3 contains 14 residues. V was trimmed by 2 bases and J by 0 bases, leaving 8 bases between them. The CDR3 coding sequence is TGTGCCTGGAGTACGACAAATAGCAATCAGCCCCAGCATTTT. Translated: CAWSTTNSNQPQHF.

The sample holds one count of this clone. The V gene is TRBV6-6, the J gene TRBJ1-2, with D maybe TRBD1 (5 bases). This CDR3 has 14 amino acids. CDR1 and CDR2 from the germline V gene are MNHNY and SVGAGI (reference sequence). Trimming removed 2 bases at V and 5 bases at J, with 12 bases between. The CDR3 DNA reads TGTGCCAGCAGTTACAGCGGGGGTCAATATGGCTACACCTTC. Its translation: CASSYSGGQYGYTF.